Listed here are 14 T cell receptor beta chains from one sample, sequenced in a study of blood T cell repertoires in COVID-19. Using immunoSEQ multiplex PCR, the repertoire was profiled, and TCRdb retains in-frame clones only, with some absent. The sample includes hundreds of thousands of clones, around 85% seen only once; the top ten take approximately 9.4%. Sequencing was carried out using peripheral blood. The receptor source for this set is a woman of 80 years or more with acute or convalescent COVID-19.

V gene TRBV28 combines with J gene TRBJ2-2; 9 nucleotides match TRBD2. Looked up from germline, CDR1 is MDHEN and CDR2 is SYDVKM. The CDR3 has 18 residues. V lost 3 bases and J lost 5; bases outside the gene matches: 13. The CDR3 is CASSFVAGGLMITGELFF. The CDR3 DNA reads TGTGCCAGCAGTTTCGTTGCGGGGGGGCTTATGATAACCGGGGAGCTGTTTTTT. Full variable domain (remainder filled in from reference TRBV28 and TRBJ2-2): DVKVTQSSRYLVKRTGEKVFLECVQDMDHENMFWYRQDPGLGLRLIYFSYDVKMKEKGDIPEGYSVSREKKERFSLILESASTNQTSMYLCASSFVAGGLMITGELFFGEGSRLTVL.

This chain uses TRBV28 with TRBJ2-7; 7 positions match TRBD2. Per the germline V gene, CDR1 is MDHEN and CDR2 is SYDVKM. This CDR3 is 15 amino acids long. V lost 4 bases, J lost 4 bases, and 10 bases stayed unmatched. The CDR3 here is CASSSSAGGIYEQYF. CDR3 DNA: TGTGCCAGCAGTTCCTCGGCCGGGGGGATTTACGAGCAGTACTTC.

This chain uses TRBV3-1 (or the pseudogene TRBV3-2) with TRBJ2-4; tentative D call: TRBD1 (6 bases). Germline CDR1 LGHDT, CDR2 YNNKEL (reference sequence). The V and J ends lost 4 bases and 3 bases respectively, with 7 bases between them. This CDR3 spans 13 amino acids. In DNA, the CDR3 is TGTGCCAGCAGCCCCAGGGGCAAAAACATTCAGTACTTC. This codes for CASSPRGKNIQYF.

The chain recombines TRBV27 with TRBJ2-1, with no clear D. Germline CDR1 reads MNHEY; CDR2 reads SMNVEV (reference sequence). There are 17 residues in the CDR3. Trimming cost V 3 bases and J 1 base, with 16 bases left between them. CDR3 sequence: CASSFRSSLLSYNEQFF. The CDR3, as DNA: TGTGCCAGCAGTTTCAGGTCCTCGCTCCTTTCCTACAATGAGCAGTTCTTC.

The chain links TRBV10-3 to TRBJ1-3; no reliable D call. Trimming shortened V by 4 bases and J by 4 bases, and 11 bases separated the two germline ends. Looked up from germline, CDR1 is ENHRY and CDR2 is SYGVKD. The CDR3 runs 14 residues. The CDR3 reads CAISGTSAGNTIYF. The CDR3 DNA sequence: TGTGCCATCAGTGGAACCAGTGCAGGAAACACCATATATTTT.

A few counts support this clone. The chain joins TRBV11-2 to TRBJ2-7; TRBD1 is a possible D gene (6 bases). This CDR3 is built from 13 residues. Trimming took 4 bases from V and 3 from J, leaving 10 bases between them. Germline loops: CDR1 SGHAT, CDR2 FQNNGV. In nucleotides, the CDR3 is TGTGCCAGCAGCTACCAGGGGAACTACGAGCAGTACTTC. Translating gives CASSYQGNYEQYF.

CDR3 bases: TGTGCCAGCAGGGTGGGCTTCGCTAATGAAAAACTGTTTTTT. The encoded protein is CASRVGFANEKLFF. The chain joins TRBV2 to TRBJ1-4, with D unresolved. V was shortened by 6 bases and J by 3 bases, with 11 bases between the two germline ends. Germline CDR1 SNHLY, CDR2 FYNNEI. CDR3 size: 14 residues.

This chain connects TRBV7-2 to TRBJ1-5; 11 positions agree with TRBD1. Unmatched junction bases numbered 6, after V lost 5 bases and J lost 6 bases. The CDR3 is made up of 15 amino acids. Germline V gene data show CDR1 as SGHTA and CDR2 as FQGNSA. Written as DNA, the CDR3 is TGTGCCAGCAGCCCCGGACAGGGGGCTGGTCAGCCCCAGCATTTT. This gives the protein CASSPGQGAGQPQHF.

The chain recombines TRBV24-1 with TRBJ2-1; TRBD2 aligns across 10 bases. CDR1 and CDR2 from the germline V gene are KGHDR and SFDVKD. J was trimmed by 3 bases and V by 5 bases; bases with no gene match: 9. The CDR3 spans 17 residues. The CDR3 region is CATSGTSGGAFYNEQFF. The CDR3 DNA sequence: TGTGCCACCAGTGGCACAAGCGGGGGGGCGTTCTACAATGAGCAGTTCTTC.

In its sample, this clone was seen once. The CDR3, as DNA: TGTGCCTGGGGTTTGGCGGGGGGGCTTACCGGGGAGCTGTTTTTT. It yields the protein CAWGLAGGLTGELFF. The chain has TRBV30 and TRBJ2-2, with 9 bases matching TRBD2. Looked up from germline, CDR1 is GTSNPN and CDR2 is SVGIG (reference sequence). Trimming took 5 bases from V and 5 from J; bases not matched to a gene: 9. The CDR3 covers 15 residues.

This clone appeared a few times. V usage is TRBV9 and J usage is TRBJ2-3; D possibly corresponds to TRBD1 (6 bases). Trimming stripped 0 bases from V and 2 bases from J, with 10 bases between. CDR1 is SGDLS and CDR2 is YYNGEE in the germline V gene. The CDR3 has 15 amino acids. For the CDR3, the DNA is TGTGCCAGCAGCGTAGTGGACAGTTACACAGATACGCAGTATTTT. It yields the protein CASSVVDSYTDTQYF.

The V call is TRBV4-1, the J call TRBJ2-2, with 9 nucleotides matching TRBD2. Trimming took 1 base from V and 0 from J; bases not matched to a gene: 3. This CDR3 has 17 residues. Germline-derived CDR1 and CDR2 are MGHRA and YSYEKL. The CDR3 is CASSQVAGGANTGELFF. The CDR3 DNA reads as TGCGCCAGCAGCCAAGTGGCGGGGGGGGCGAACACCGGGGAGCTGTTTTTT.

The chain uses TRBV7-2 and TRBJ2-3; tentative D call: TRBD1 (5 bases). Germline CDR1 SGHTA, CDR2 FQGNSA. The CDR3 spans 12 residues. V was cut by 1 base and J by 7 bases, with 6 bases left in between. In DNA form, the CDR3 reads TGTGCCAGCAGCTTAGAGGGGTATACGCAGTATTTT. Translated, it gives CASSLEGYTQYF. The full variable domain, rest sourced from reference TRBV7-2 and TRBJ2-3, is GAGVSQSPSNKVTEKGKDVELRCDPISGHTALYWYRQSLGQGLEFLIYFQGNSAPDKSGLPSDRFSAERTGGSVSTLTIQRTQQEDSAVYLCASSLEGYTQYFGPGTRLTVL.

As regards this clone: This sample includes further DNA sequences coding for the same CDR3. The rearrangement uses TRBV3-1 (or the pseudogene TRBV3-2) and TRBJ2-1; 7 bases align to TRBD1. The V and J ends lost 4 bases and 0 bases, in that order; junction bases with no gene match: 3. CDR3 length: 15 amino acids. Germline-derived CDR1 and CDR2 are LGHDT and YNNKEL (reference sequence). The CDR3 reads CASSRAGGSYNEQFF. CDR3 coding DNA: TGTGCCAGCAGCCGGGCAGGGGGCTCCTACAATGAGCAGTTCTTC.